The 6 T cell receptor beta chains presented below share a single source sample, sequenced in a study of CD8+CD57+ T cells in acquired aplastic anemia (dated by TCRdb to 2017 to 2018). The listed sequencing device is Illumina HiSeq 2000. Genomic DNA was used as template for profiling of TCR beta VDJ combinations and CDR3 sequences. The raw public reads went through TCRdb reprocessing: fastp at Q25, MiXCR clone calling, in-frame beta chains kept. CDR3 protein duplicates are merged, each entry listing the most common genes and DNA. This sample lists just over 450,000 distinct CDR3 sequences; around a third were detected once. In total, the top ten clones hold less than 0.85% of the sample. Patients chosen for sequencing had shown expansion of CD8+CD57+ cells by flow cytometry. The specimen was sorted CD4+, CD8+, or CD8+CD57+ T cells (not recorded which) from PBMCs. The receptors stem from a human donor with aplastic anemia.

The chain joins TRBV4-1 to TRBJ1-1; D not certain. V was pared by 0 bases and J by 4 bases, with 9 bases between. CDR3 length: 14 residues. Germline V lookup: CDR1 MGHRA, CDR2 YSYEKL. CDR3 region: CASSQDSAGTEAFF. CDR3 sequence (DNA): TGCGCCAGCAGCCAAGATTCGGCGGGCACTGAAGCTTTCTTT.

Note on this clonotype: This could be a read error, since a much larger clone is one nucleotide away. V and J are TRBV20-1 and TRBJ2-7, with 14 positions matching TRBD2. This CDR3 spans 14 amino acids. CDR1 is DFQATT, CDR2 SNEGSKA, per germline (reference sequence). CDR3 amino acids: CSAQTSGRVYGQYF. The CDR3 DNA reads TGCAGTGCCCAGACTAGCGGGAGGGTCTACGGGCAGTACTTC.

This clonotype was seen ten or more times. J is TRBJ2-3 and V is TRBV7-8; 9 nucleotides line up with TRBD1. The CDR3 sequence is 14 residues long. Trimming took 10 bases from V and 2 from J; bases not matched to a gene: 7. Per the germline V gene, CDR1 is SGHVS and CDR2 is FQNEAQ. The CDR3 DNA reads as TGTGCCACATCGGGACAGGGACTCACAGATACGCAGTATTTT. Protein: CATSGQGLTDTQYF.

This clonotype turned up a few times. Written as DNA, the CDR3 is TGTGCCAGCAGTTTTGAAGTTTCGCAGGGGCCAAGCTCCTACGAGCAGTACTTC. Residues: CASSFEVSQGPSSYEQYF. The V gene is TRBV28, the J gene TRBJ2-7; D possibly corresponds to TRBD1 (6 bases). The V end lost 3 bases, the J end lost 0 bases, and 21 bases lay between the germline ends. Germline V CDR1 and CDR2: MDHEN, SYDVKM. The CDR3 totals 18 residues. The full variable domain, rest sourced from reference TRBV28 and TRBJ2-7, is DVKVTQSSRYLVKRTGEKVFLECVQDMDHENMFWYRQDPGLGLRLIYFSYDVKMKEKGDIPEGYSVSREKKERFSLILESASTNQTSMYLCASSFEVSQGPSSYEQYFGPGTRLTVT.

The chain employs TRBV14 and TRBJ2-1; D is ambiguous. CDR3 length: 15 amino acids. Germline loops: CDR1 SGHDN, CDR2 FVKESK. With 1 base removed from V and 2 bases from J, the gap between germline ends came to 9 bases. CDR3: CASSQVDGPYNEQFF. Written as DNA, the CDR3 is TGTGCCAGCAGCCAAGTCGACGGCCCCTACAATGAGCAGTTCTTC.

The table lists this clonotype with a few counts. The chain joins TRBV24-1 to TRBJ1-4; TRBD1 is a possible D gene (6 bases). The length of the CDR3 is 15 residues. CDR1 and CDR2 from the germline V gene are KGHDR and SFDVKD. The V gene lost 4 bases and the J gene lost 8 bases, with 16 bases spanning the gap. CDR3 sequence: CATSEQTGSYEKLFF. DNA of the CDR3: TGTGCCACCAGTGAACAGACAGGATCGTACGAAAAACTGTTTTTT.